This T cell receptor beta chain is from a study of control samples from healthy donors and cancer patients. TCRdb's table, derived via immunoSEQ multiplex PCR, lists solely in-frame clones and lacks some. The data show 70,000 or so clones, more than 80% seen once. The germline V gene encodes CDR1 SGHTA and CDR2 FQGTGA. The CDR3 has 12 residues. V lost 6 bases, J lost 6 bases, and 12 bases lay in between. The sequencing input was blood. The rearrangement links TRBV7-3 to TRBJ2-7; D might be TRBD2 (6 bases). The sequence came from a man aged 45 to 65 in good health. CDR3 bases: TGTGCCAGCAGGGACTACCGCGTCGAGCAGTACTTC. This sequence encodes CASRDYRVEQYF.